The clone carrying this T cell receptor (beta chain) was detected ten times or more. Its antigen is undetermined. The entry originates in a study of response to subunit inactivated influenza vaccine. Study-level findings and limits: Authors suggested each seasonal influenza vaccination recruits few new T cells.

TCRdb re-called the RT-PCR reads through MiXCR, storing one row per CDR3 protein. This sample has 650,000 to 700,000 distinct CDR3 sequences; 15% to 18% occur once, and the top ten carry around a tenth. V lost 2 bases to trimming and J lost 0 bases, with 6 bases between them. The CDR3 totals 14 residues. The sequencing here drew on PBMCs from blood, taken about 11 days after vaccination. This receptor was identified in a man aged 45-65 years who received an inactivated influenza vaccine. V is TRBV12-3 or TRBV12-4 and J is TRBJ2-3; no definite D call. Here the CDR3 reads CASSLWSSTDTQYF. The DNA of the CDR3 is TGTGCCAGCAGTTTATGGTCTAGCACAGATACGCAGTATTTT.